Sequencing of this TCR beta chain was carried out in a study of T-cell reconstitution after alpha-beta-depleted transplantation in children. Study conclusions and caveats: From newly produced T cells came most of the T-cell counts and diversity one year after transplant.

A few counts support this clonotype. The target antigen is unknown. TCRbeta library construction was performed incorporating unique molecular identifiers. TCRdb itself ran the PCR reads through MiXCR, one entry per CDR3 protein. Here the sample spans 500,000 to 600,000 distinct CDR3 sequences, 25% to 30% being singletons. Specimen: PBMCs, collected before TCRalphabeta/CD19-depleted stem cell transplant. The TCR sequence derives from a boy under three years old with Wiskott-Aldrich syndrome, due to receive a stem cell transplant.

The CDR3 protein is CASSLGRGGYEQYF. CDR3 coding DNA: TGTGCCAGCAGTTTGGGGAGGGGCGGCTACGAGCAGTACTTC. The chain uses TRBV27 and TRBJ2-7; 7 nucleotides agree with TRBD2. Germline V gene data show CDR1 as MNHEY and CDR2 as SMNVEV (reference sequence). This CDR3 has 14 residues. Trimming took 3 bases from V and 3 from J; bases not matched to a gene: 5.